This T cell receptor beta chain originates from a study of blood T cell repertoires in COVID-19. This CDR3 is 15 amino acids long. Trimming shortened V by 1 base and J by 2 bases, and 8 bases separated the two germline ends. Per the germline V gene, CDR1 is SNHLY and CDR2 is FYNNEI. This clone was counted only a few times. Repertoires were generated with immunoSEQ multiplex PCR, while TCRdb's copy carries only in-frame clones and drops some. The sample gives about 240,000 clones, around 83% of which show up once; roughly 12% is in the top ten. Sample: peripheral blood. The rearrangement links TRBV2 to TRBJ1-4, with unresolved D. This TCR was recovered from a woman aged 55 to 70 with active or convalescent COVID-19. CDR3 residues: CASSEGAGTNEKLFF. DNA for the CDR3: TGTGCCAGCAGTGAAGGGGCGGGTACTAATGAAAAACTGTTTTTT.